A single TCR beta chain is shown here with its context. The data belong to a study of blood T cells in healthy people across ages. CDR3 size: 19 residues. A minimum of 5.5 micrograms of total RNA was extracted per sample. Using a J-beta primer mix together with a sample-barcoded 5' primer, a second PCR was run for roughly 7 to 11 cycles. TCRdb itself ran the 5' RACE reads through MiXCR, one entry per CDR3 protein. The sample shows under 2,000,000 distinct CDR3 sequences, approximately 50% of them seen only once. The sequence was collected from a woman aged 40 to 50 in good health. The chain uses TRBV21-1 and TRBJ2-3; the tabulated D call, TRBD2, remains unverified against the DNA. TRBV21-1 is recorded as a pseudogene. Source material: blood. The CDR3 sequence is CASSKFLAGGQLSTDTQYF. In DNA form, the CDR3 reads TGTGCCAGCAGCAAATTCTTGGCGGGGGGGCAACTTTCCACAGATACGCAGTATTTT.